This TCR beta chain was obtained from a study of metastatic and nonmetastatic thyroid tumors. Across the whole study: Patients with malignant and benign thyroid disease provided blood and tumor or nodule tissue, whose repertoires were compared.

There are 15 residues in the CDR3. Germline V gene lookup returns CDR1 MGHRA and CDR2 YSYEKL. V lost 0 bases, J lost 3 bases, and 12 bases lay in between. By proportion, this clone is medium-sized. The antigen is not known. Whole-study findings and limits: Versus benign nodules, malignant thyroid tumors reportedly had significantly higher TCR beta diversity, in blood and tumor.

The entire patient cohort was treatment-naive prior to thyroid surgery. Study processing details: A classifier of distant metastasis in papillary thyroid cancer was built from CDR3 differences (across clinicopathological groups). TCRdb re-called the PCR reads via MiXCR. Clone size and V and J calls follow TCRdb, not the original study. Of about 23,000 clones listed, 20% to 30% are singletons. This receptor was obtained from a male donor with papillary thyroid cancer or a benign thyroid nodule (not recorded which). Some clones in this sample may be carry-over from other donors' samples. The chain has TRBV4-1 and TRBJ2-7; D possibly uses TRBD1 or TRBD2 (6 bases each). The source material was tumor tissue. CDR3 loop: CASSQEDRAGYEQYF. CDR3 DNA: TGCGCCAGCAGCCAAGAGGACAGAGCGGGCTACGAGCAGTACTTC.